This TCR beta chain was obtained from a study of cytomegalovirus exposure and HLA in healthy donors. Broader study findings: By a later analysis, the bulk of CMV-associated TCR beta chains appeared HLA-restricted. Later, TCR association rates were found to vary by HLA locus, highest for DRB1 and lowest for HLA-C.

In this sample, this clone turned up a few times. Antigen unknown. Use of 60 Vbeta and 13 Jbeta primers characterized the PCR. The protocol was immunoSEQ multiplex PCR, while the TCRdb copy is restricted to in-frame clones and leaves out a portion. The sample contains about 98,000 clones, about 85% of which appear only once. The CDR3 sequence is 15 residues long. J gave up 4 bases and V 6 bases, and 6 bases lay outside the gene matches. Germline V gives CDR1 SGHRS, CDR2 YFSETQ. Specimen: PBMCs. The source of this sequence is a female donor in good health and CMV-seropositive. This chain connects TRBV5-1 to TRBJ2-1, with 11 bases identical to TRBD1. The CDR3 region is CASTPDRGRYNEQFF. The CDR3 bases are TGCGCCAGCACCCCGGACAGGGGGCGTTACAATGAGCAGTTCTTC.